This T cell receptor beta chain comes out of a study of blood T cell repertoires in COVID-19. Overall study context: Samples came from the United States, Italy and Spain, spanning acute and convalescent COVID-19.

V trimming: 7 bases; J trimming: 6 bases; junction bases outside the gene matches: 21. This CDR3 comprises 18 residues. Germline values: CDR1 SNHLY, CDR2 FYNNEI. In the original analysis: It was from reference gene primer amplification that nucleated cell counts were estimated. Generated by immunoSEQ multiplex PCR, the TCRdb table keeps only in-frame clones and is missing some. The V and J calls and clone size are taken from that table; D and trimming were inferred from the DNA. The sample lists 23,000 or so clones, approximately 92% occurring once. The sequence was obtained from a human donor in a cohort sampled during active COVID-19. This chain connects TRBV2 to TRBJ2-1, with 7 bases aligning to TRBD1. Sequencing was done on a sample of peripheral blood. CDR3 sequence (DNA): TGTGCCAGCAACCCCCTGACCTTTCCGGGACAGTTATTCAATGAGCAGTTCTTC. Residues: CASNPLTFPGQLFNEQFF.